Below, 20 T cell receptor beta chains from the same sample are listed, as sequenced in a study of T cell responses to AZD1222 COVID-19 vaccine. This table comes from immunoSEQ multiplex PCR, and its TCRdb copy is limited to in-frame clones, with some not included. The sample has approximately 150,000 clones; about 90% are singletons. The material was peripheral blood, obtained on day 0 of AZD1222 vaccination. These receptors all come from an adult in good health.

The rearrangement links TRBV6-4 to TRBJ1-1; D is possibly TRBD1 (5 bases). Trimming shortened V by 3 bases and J by 4 bases, and 6 bases separated the two germline ends. This CDR3 has 12 amino acids. Looked up from germline, CDR1 is MRHNA and CDR2 is SNTAGT. The CDR3 loop is CASSEGGTEAFF. Written as DNA, the CDR3 is TGTGCCAGCAGTGAGGGGGGCACTGAAGCTTTCTTT.

This chain connects TRBV5-1 to TRBJ1-3; 7 bases align to TRBD1. The CDR3 consists of 15 residues. V gave up 3 bases and J gave up 4 bases; unmatched junction bases: 7. Germline lookup yields CDR1 SGHRS and CDR2 YFSETQ. CDR3 region: CASSSRTGGGNTIYF. CDR3 DNA: TGCGCCAGCAGCTCCAGGACAGGAGGAGGAAACACCATATATTTT.

CDR3 loop: CASRGETGRNTIYF. For the CDR3, the DNA is TGTGCCAGCAGGGGGGAGACGGGAAGAAACACCATATATTTT. This chain connects TRBV2 to TRBJ1-3; D may be TRBD1 (5 bases). This CDR3 has 14 residues. Trimming took off 6 bases at V and 5 bases at J, with 14 bases between the two ends. Germline V lookup: CDR1 SNHLY, CDR2 FYNNEI.

This clone was seen only once. The chain links TRBV12-3 or TRBV12-4 to TRBJ1-1, with D possibly matching TRBD1 (5 bases). Trimming shortened V by 6 bases and J by 10 bases, and 12 bases separated the two germline ends. This CDR3 spans 11 amino acids. The DNA for the CDR3 is TGTGCCAGCAGGCTGACAGAGGGAGCTTTCTTT. Its protein product is CASRLTEGAFF.

J is TRBJ2-3 and V is TRBV9, with TRBD2 identical over 12 bases. Unmatched junction bases numbered 6, after V lost 7 bases and J lost 3 bases. The CDR3 covers 15 residues. The germline V gene has CDR1 SGDLS and CDR2 YYNGEE. In nucleotides, the CDR3 is TGTGCCAGCGGGAGACTAGCGGGAGTGACAGATACGCAGTATTTT. Translated, it gives CASGRLAGVTDTQYF.

The rearrangement links TRBV27 to TRBJ1-4, with D unclear. CDR1 is MNHEY and CDR2 is SMNVEV in the germline V gene (reference sequence). The V gene lost 0 bases and the J gene lost 7 bases, with 12 bases spanning the gap. CDR3 length: 15 amino acids. CDR3 protein: CASSLSGSYGEKLFF. CDR3 nucleotides: TGTGCCAGCAGTTTATCAGGGTCATACGGTGAAAAACTGTTTTTT. Using reference TRBV27 and TRBJ1-4 for the parts outside the CDR3, the full variable domain is EAQVTQNPRYLITVTGKKLTVTCSQNMNHEYMSWYRQDPGLGLRQIYYSMNVEVTDKGDVPEGYKVSRKEKRNFPLILESPSPNQTSLYFCASSLSGSYGEKLFFGSGTQLSVL.

The rearrangement uses TRBV27 and TRBJ2-1, with 11 bases that match TRBD1. Germline CDR1 MNHEY, CDR2 SMNVEV (reference sequence). Unmatched junction bases numbered 4, after V lost 5 bases and J lost 7 bases. This CDR3 has 14 residues. Here the CDR3 reads CASSAGTGGNEQFF. In DNA, the CDR3 is TGTGCCAGCAGTGCCGGGACAGGGGGTAATGAGCAGTTCTTC.

The chain employs TRBV24-1 and TRBJ2-1, with 13 positions matching TRBD2. Trimming cost V 4 bases and J 3 bases; bases outside gene matches: 5. The CDR3 runs to 17 residues. Germline values: CDR1 KGHDR, CDR2 SFDVKD. The CDR3 DNA reads as TGTGCCACCAGTGACCAGGGACTAGCGGGGTACTACAATGAGCAGTTCTTC. Its translation: CATSDQGLAGYYNEQFF.

The genes are TRBV9 and TRBJ2-5; TRBD2 agrees at 10 bases. V lost 2 bases to trimming and J lost 5 bases; unmatched junction nucleotides: 12. CDR1 and CDR2 from the germline V gene are SGDLS and YYNGEE. CDR3 length equals 17 residues. The DNA of the CDR3 is TGTGCCAGCAGCGTCGGGTCTAGCGGGGGAGGTAGCGAGACCCAGTACTTC. Translating it yields CASSVGSSGGGSETQYF.

The rearrangement uses TRBV5-4 and TRBJ2-1, with D tentatively TRBD2 (5 bases). V dropped 4 bases and J dropped 7 bases, with 9 bases sitting between them. In germline, CDR1 is SGHNT, CDR2 YYREEE (reference sequence). The CDR3 covers 12 residues. The CDR3 nucleotides read TGTGCCAGCAGCCTTACTAGGAATGAGCAGTTCTTC. Its protein is CASSLTRNEQFF.

V is TRBV28 and J is TRBJ1-5, with D hard to call. The V end was cut by 5 bases, the J end by 0 bases, with 8 bases between. The CDR3 consists of 14 residues. Germline CDR1 and CDR2: MDHEN and SYDVKM. The CDR3 region is CASSKDPSNQPQHF. CDR3 in DNA: TGTGCCAGCAGTAAAGACCCTAGCAATCAGCCCCAGCATTTT.

This chain links TRBV5-1 with TRBJ1-2, with TRBD1 matching 8 bases. The CDR3 is made up of 16 amino acids. J gave up 2 bases and V 0 bases, and 6 bases lay outside the gene matches. Per the germline V gene, CDR1 is SGHRS and CDR2 is YFSETQ. In DNA form, the CDR3 reads TGCGCCAGCAGCTTGGAGGACAGGGTACGAAACTATGGCTACACCTTC. Its translation: CASSLEDRVRNYGYTF.

The chain combines TRBV4-1 with TRBJ2-1; perhaps D is TRBD1 or TRBD2 (6 bases each). The CDR3 runs 16 residues. The germline CDR1 and CDR2 sequences are MGHRA and YSYEKL. The V gene lost 1 base and the J gene lost 7 bases, with 17 bases spanning the gap. CDR3 nucleotide sequence: TGCGCCAGCAGCCAAGTTCGCAGGGGCGCGGGGAATGAGCAGTTCTTC. As protein: CASSQVRRGAGNEQFF.

The gene calls are TRBV29-1 and TRBJ2-1; 11 nucleotides line up with TRBD2. Unmatched junction bases numbered 8, after V lost 7 bases and J lost 3 bases. The germline V gene encodes CDR1 SQVTM and CDR2 ANQGSEA. This CDR3 is 15 amino acids long. CDR3 DNA: TGCAGCGCTACTAGCGGGGGACTTAACTACAATGAGCAGTTCTTC. This sequence encodes CSATSGGLNYNEQFF.

The gene calls are TRBV27 and TRBJ2-7; TRBD1 matches at 9 bases. The CDR3 has 15 residues. The J segment lost 8 bases and the V segment lost 3 bases, leaving 11 bases of the junction unmatched. From germline, CDR1 is MNHEY and CDR2 SMNVEV (reference sequence). The CDR3 is CASSLWTGVPGQQYF. In nucleotides, the CDR3 is TGTGCCAGCAGTTTGTGGACAGGGGTACCTGGGCAGCAGTACTTC.

The rearrangement links TRBV19 to TRBJ1-3; the D gene is possibly TRBD1 (6 bases). The germline gives CDR1 LNHDA, CDR2 SQIVND (reference sequence). This CDR3 spans 15 amino acids. Trimming pared 4 bases from V and 8 bases from J, leaving 18 bases between. The CDR3 DNA reads as TGTGCCAGTAGTAAGTGGGCGTCAGGGGAAGACACCATATATTTT. Translating gives CASSKWASGEDTIYF.

The chain carries TRBV4-3 and TRBJ1-1, with 10 bases matching TRBD1. Trimming took 0 bases from V and 1 from J; bases not matched to a gene: 2. CDR1 and CDR2 (germline): LGHNA, YSLEER. The length of the CDR3 is 16 residues. CDR3 DNA: TGCGCCAGCAGCCAAGATCGGACAGGGGGGAACACTGAAGCTTTCTTT. It is translated as CASSQDRTGGNTEAFF.

The chain links TRBV7-8 to TRBJ2-7, with 13 nucleotides matching TRBD2. The CDR3 contains 20 residues. The V and J ends lost 2 bases and 6 bases, in that order; junction bases with no gene match: 19. CDR1 is SGHVS and CDR2 is FQNEAQ in the germline V gene. CDR3 coding DNA: TGTGCCAGCAGCTTACGGCGGACTAGCGGGAGATCCCCGTCTCATTCCGAGCAGTACTTC. Encoded protein: CASSLRRTSGRSPSHSEQYF.

This clone was detected once. The chain links TRBV10-3 to TRBJ2-5; D may be TRBD1 (5 bases). The CDR3 runs 15 residues. Trimming stripped 0 bases from V and 5 bases from J, with 13 bases between. CDR1 is ENHRY, CDR2 SYGVKD, per germline. CDR3 residues: CAISESDSSYETQYF. The CDR3 region has the DNA TGTGCCATCAGTGAGTCAGACAGCAGCTATGAGACCCAGTACTTC.

The chain couples TRBV27 to TRBJ1-5; unclear D gene. This CDR3 is built from 15 residues. Trimming pared 5 bases from V and 0 bases from J, leaving 11 bases between. The germline CDR1 and CDR2 sequences are MNHEY and SMNVEV (reference sequence). As DNA, the CDR3 is TGTGCCAGCAGTATGGACCCATATAGCAATCAGCCCCAGCATTTT. Protein: CASSMDPYSNQPQHF.